Shown below are 25 T cell receptor beta chains from a single sample sequenced in a study of blood T cell repertoires in COVID-19. Libraries were prepared by immunoSEQ multiplex PCR; TCRdb keeps only in-frame clonotypes and omits some of them. Here the sample spans some 190,000 clones, roughly three quarters being singletons. Sequenced sample: PBMCs or T cells enriched from blood (not recorded which). The receptors were gathered from a man aged 55 to 70 who had been exposed to COVID-19.

This clone was detected only once. Within the sample, other DNA sequences also encode this same CDR3. V is TRBV7-9 and J is TRBJ2-5; D not resolved. CDR1 and CDR2 (germline): SEHNR, FQNEAQ (reference sequence). V lost 0 bases and J lost 2, with 7 bases in between. This CDR3 has 14 residues. CDR3 sequence reads: CASSLAADQETQYF. CDR3 DNA: TGTGCCAGCAGCTTAGCGGCGGATCAAGAGACCCAGTACTTC.

V and J are TRBV7-8 and TRBJ2-7, with a possible D match to TRBD2 (6 bases). Germline V CDR1 and CDR2: SGHVS, FQNEAQ. The CDR3 sequence is 13 residues long. Trimming removed 4 bases at V and 3 bases at J, with 10 bases between. CDR3 sequence: CASSSGGSYEQYF. The CDR3 DNA follows: TGTGCCAGCAGCTCCGGGGGTAGCTACGAGCAGTACTTC.

This clone showed up just a few times. The CDR3 DNA reads as TGCGCCAGCAGCCAAGCCGGGACAAACTACGAGCAGTACTTC. It is translated as CASSQAGTNYEQYF. V and J are TRBV4-1 and TRBJ2-7; possible D gene TRBD1, 6 bases. The CDR3 runs 14 residues. V was shortened by 1 base and J by 3 bases, with 10 bases between the two germline ends. Germline CDR1 MGHRA, CDR2 YSYEKL.

The gene calls are TRBV11-2 and TRBJ2-7; no reliable D call. Trimming stripped 1 base from V and 2 bases from J, with 6 bases between. Germline-derived CDR1 and CDR2 are SGHAT and FQNNGV. The CDR3 has 13 residues. For the CDR3, the DNA is TGTGCCAGCAGCTTAGGGCAGACCTACGAGCAGTACTTC. Amino acids: CASSLGQTYEQYF.

The sample holds a few counts of this clone. The chain has TRBV29-1 and TRBJ2-7, with 7 bases matching TRBD2. Germline V gives CDR1 SQVTM, CDR2 ANQGSEA. Trimming removed 3 bases from V and 2 bases from J; junction bases left unmatched: 7. This CDR3 contains 14 residues. This CDR3 reads CSVEDPGGPYEQYF. Written as DNA, the CDR3 is TGCAGCGTTGAGGACCCGGGAGGTCCCTACGAGCAGTACTTC.

The V and J genes are TRBV19 and TRBJ2-6, with 7 positions matching TRBD2. V was clipped by 7 bases and J by 2 bases; unmatched bases: 8. The germline V gene has CDR1 LNHDA and CDR2 SQIVND (reference sequence). This CDR3 is built from 16 residues. CDR3 amino acids: CASIGGRAPGANVLTF. The CDR3 nucleotides are TGTGCCAGTATCGGGGGGAGGGCCCCTGGGGCCAACGTCCTGACTTTC. Full variable domain (rest looked up from reference TRBV19 and TRBJ2-6): DGGITQSPKYLFRKEGQNVTLSCEQNLNHDAMYWYRQDPGQGLRLIYYSQIVNDFQKGDIAEGYSVSREKKESFPLTVTSAQKNPTAFYLCASIGGRAPGANVLTFGAGSRLTVL.

The chain links TRBV14 to TRBJ2-2; 8 bases agree with TRBD1. Germline V gene sequence: CDR1 SGHDN, CDR2 FVKESK. This CDR3 is built from 17 residues. The V segment lost 4 bases and the J segment 5 bases; nucleotides outside the gene matches: 12. CDR3 sequence (DNA): TGTGCCAGCAGCCCGGGCAGGGGGCGATTCAAAACCGGGGAGCTGTTTTTT. Its translation is CASSPGRGRFKTGELFF.

The chain couples TRBV19 to TRBJ2-1; 10 bases are a match to TRBD2. CDR3 length equals 17 residues. The V gene's germline CDR1 is LNHDA and CDR2 SQIVND (reference sequence). Trimming removed 5 bases from V and 4 bases from J; junction bases left unmatched: 11. CDR3 sequence: CASSPGTWTSGYNEQFF. CDR3 sequence (DNA): TGTGCCAGTAGTCCCGGGACTTGGACTAGCGGATACAATGAGCAGTTCTTC.

The gene calls are TRBV28 and TRBJ1-6; 9 bases align to TRBD1. This CDR3 spans 16 amino acids. The J segment lost 6 bases and the V segment lost 3 bases, leaving 6 bases of the junction unmatched. Germline values: CDR1 MDHEN, CDR2 SYDVKM. CDR3 amino acids: CASSFGGTGLNSPLHF. CDR3 DNA sequence: TGTGCCAGCAGTTTCGGCGGGACAGGGCTTAATTCACCCCTCCACTTT.

This chain joins TRBV7-9 and TRBJ2-7; weak D call: TRBD2 (6 bases). Trimming cost V 5 bases and J 3 bases, with 14 bases left between them. The CDR3 runs 14 residues. CDR1 and CDR2 (germline): SEHNR, FQNEAQ (reference sequence). CDR3 nucleotides: TGTGCCAGCAGCCCGGCTTTGGGACTCTACGAGCAGTACTTC. Amino acid sequence: CASSPALGLYEQYF.

The gene calls are TRBV13 and TRBJ2-3; TRBD2 agrees at 9 bases. After removal of 1 base from V and 4 bases from J, the junction contained 3 bases not matched to a gene. The CDR3 runs to 15 residues. In germline, CDR1 is PRHDT, CDR2 FYEKMQ (reference sequence). The CDR3 reads CASSLAGTSSDTQYF. CDR3 nucleotide sequence: TGTGCCAGCAGCTTAGCCGGGACTAGCTCAGATACGCAGTATTTT.

V usage is TRBV28 and J usage is TRBJ2-7, with a weak D call TRBD1 (7 bases). CDR1 MDHEN and CDR2 SYDVKM come from the germline V gene. The CDR3 runs 16 residues. V was cut by 2 bases and J by 2 bases, with 16 bases left in between. In nucleotides, the CDR3 is TGTGCCAGCAGTTTAGGGTTTCGGGGGACAGCCTACGAGCAGTACTTC. Its protein product is CASSLGFRGTAYEQYF.

The chain uses TRBV6-5 and TRBJ2-7; 10 bases fit TRBD2. V shed 6 bases, J shed 6 bases, and the junction held 8 bases outside the gene matches. The CDR3 has 14 amino acids. Germline CDR1 MNHEY, CDR2 SVGAGI. This CDR3 reads CASRAELAGTEQYF. The CDR3 nucleotides are TGTGCCAGCAGGGCGGAACTAGCGGGAACCGAGCAGTACTTC.

V and J are TRBV5-1 and TRBJ2-6; no reliable D call. Trimming cost V 4 bases and J 0 bases, with 11 bases left between them. The CDR3 has 16 amino acids. CDR1 is SGHRS, CDR2 YFSETQ, per germline. DNA for the CDR3: TGCGCCAGCAGCCTCTCGGCTAGCTCTGGGGCCAACGTCCTGACTTTC. Protein product: CASSLSASSGANVLTF.

V gene TRBV28 combines with J gene TRBJ1-2; 9 positions agree with TRBD1. Trimming cost V 6 bases and J 5 bases; bases outside gene matches: 10. Germline lookup yields CDR1 MDHEN and CDR2 SYDVKM. The CDR3 spans 15 residues. The CDR3 region has the DNA TGTGCCAGCAGCTTGCCACAGGGGGCGCGTTATGGCTACACCTTC. It translates to CASSLPQGARYGYTF.

The J gene is TRBJ2-4, the V gene TRBV11-2; TRBD2 is a possible D gene (5 bases). Trimming removed 8 bases from V and 9 bases from J, with 17 bases in between. Germline CDR1 and CDR2: SGHAT and FQNNGV. There are 13 residues in the CDR3. The CDR3 loop is CASGTERVSIQYF. Written as DNA, the CDR3 is TGTGCCAGCGGCACGGAGAGGGTGAGCATTCAGTACTTC. The whole variable domain, remainder taken from reference TRBV11-2 and TRBJ2-4, is EAGVAQSPRYKIIEKRQSVAFWCNPISGHATLYWYQQILGQGPKLLIQFQNNGVVDDSQLPKDRFSAERLKGVDSTLKIQPAKLEDSAVYLCASGTERVSIQYFGAGTRLSVL.

This clone showed up just a few times. J is TRBJ1-6 and V is TRBV27, with unresolved D. The CDR3 loop spans 14 amino acids. Germline CDR1 and CDR2: MNHEY and SMNVEV (reference sequence). With 5 bases removed from V and 7 bases from J, the gap between germline ends came to 12 bases. The CDR3 coding sequence is TGTGCCAGCAGTGCTCGAGATTCCAATTCACCCCTCCACTTT. The encoded protein is CASSARDSNSPLHF.

The chain has TRBV5-6 and TRBJ1-4; no clear D gene. The ends were cut back, 3 bases at V and 5 bases at J, with 11 bases in the middle. Germline lookup yields CDR1 SGHDT and CDR2 YYEEEE. The CDR3 has 14 amino acids. This CDR3 is CASSSEGRNEKLFF. CDR3 coding DNA: TGTGCCAGCAGCTCTGAGGGCAGAAATGAAAAACTGTTTTTT.

The sample holds one count of this clone. The chain is built from TRBV14 and TRBJ2-1; 8 positions match TRBD2. The CDR3 is 16 residues long. Trimming removed 0 bases from V and 9 bases from J; junction bases left unmatched: 10. Looked up from germline, CDR1 is SGHDN and CDR2 is FVKESK. The CDR3 DNA is TGTGCCAGCAGCCAAGATCCAGCGGGAGTCGGGAGTGAGCAGTTCTTC. Translating it yields CASSQDPAGVGSEQFF.

The V gene is TRBV27, the J gene TRBJ2-1; 13 bases line up with TRBD2. Germline V gene lookup returns CDR1 MNHEY and CDR2 SMNVEV (reference sequence). This CDR3 has 18 amino acids. With 0 bases clipped from V and 6 bases from J, the junction kept 8 bases outside the gene matches. DNA for the CDR3: TGTGCCAGCAGTTTATCGCCAGGACTAGCGGGAGTGTCCAATGAGCAGTTCTTC. As protein: CASSLSPGLAGVSNEQFF.

On this clone itself: Other nucleotide sequences in the sample specify the same CDR3. CDR3 sequence reads: CSVETDSSYEQYF. Written as DNA, the CDR3 is TGCAGCGTTGAAACGGACAGCTCCTACGAGCAGTACTTC. The genes are TRBV29-1 and TRBJ2-7, with D possibly being TRBD1 (6 bases). Germline-derived CDR1 and CDR2 are SQVTM and ANQGSEA. V lost 2 bases, J lost 0 bases, and 8 bases lay in between. The CDR3 spans 13 residues.

As concerns this clone: One end of the junction does not line up with germline, which may come from a read error. This sample also contains other DNA sequences that code for the same CDR3. The V gene is TRBV18, the J gene TRBJ2-3, with a tentative D call TRBD1 (6 bases). Germline CDR1 KGHSH, CDR2 LQKENI. The CDR3 loop spans 17 amino acids. This CDR3 is CASSPRSGRGYTDTQYF. CDR3 nucleotide sequence: TGTGCTAGCTCACCCCGGAGCGGCAGGGGATACACAGATACGCAGTATTTT.

Written as DNA, the CDR3 is TGTGCCAGTAGTGCACCCGGGACACGGAACACTGAAGCTTTCTTT. As protein: CASSAPGTRNTEAFF. V usage is TRBV19 and J usage is TRBJ1-1; the D gene is possibly TRBD1 (6 bases). In germline, CDR1 is LNHDA, CDR2 SQIVND (reference sequence). The CDR3 covers 15 residues. Deletions cut 5 bases from V and 1 base from J, with 14 bases between.

This chain joins TRBV5-1 and TRBJ2-7; possible D gene TRBD1, 6 bases. V lost 2 bases, J lost 1 base, and 10 bases lay in between. The CDR3 has 14 residues. CDR1 is SGHRS and CDR2 is YFSETQ in the germline V gene. DNA of the CDR3: TGCGCCAGCAGCTTTGGGGGCATGTCCTACGAGCAGTACTTC. Its protein is CASSFGGMSYEQYF.

V usage is TRBV9 and J usage is TRBJ1-2, with 7 bases fitting TRBD1. V dropped 4 bases and J dropped 5; count of bases not matched to a gene: 5. The length of the CDR3 is 13 residues. From germline, CDR1 is SGDLS and CDR2 YYNGEE. CDR3 sequence: CASSRQGWYGYTF. For the CDR3, the DNA is TGTGCCAGCAGCAGACAGGGTTGGTATGGCTACACCTTC. Complete variable domain (other parts from reference TRBV9 and TRBJ1-2): DSGVTQTPKHLITATGQRVTLRCSPRSGDLSVYWYQQSLDQGLQFLIQYYNGEERAKGNILERFSAQQFPDLHSELNLSSLELGDSALYFCASSRQGWYGYTFGSGTRLTVV.